The clone carrying this TCR beta chain was recorded once. Per the study methods: How many nucleated cells were present was estimated from reference gene primer amplification. Using immunoSEQ multiplex PCR, the repertoire was profiled, and TCRdb retains in-frame clones only, with some absent. The D gene and trimming were derived from the DNA, and the V and J assignments and clone size from that table. The data contain approximately 170,000 clones, approximately 86% of them singletons. The data derive from a study of blood T cell repertoires in COVID-19. At the level of the study: Sites across the United States, Italy and Spain contributed samples from acute and convalescent COVID-19. PBMCs, B-cell-depleted T cells, or T cells were the source of the cDNA or gDNA that made up the material.

The germline V gene has CDR1 SGHRS and CDR2 YFSETQ. V dropped 4 bases and J dropped 4; count of bases not matched to a gene: 10. The CDR3 is made up of 15 amino acids. This receptor was identified in a man between 50 and 59 years old with active or convalescent COVID-19. The rearrangement joins TRBV5-1 to TRBJ1-2, with 7 bases aligning to TRBD1. The sequencing input was peripheral blood. The CDR3 here is CASSPGQPDFYGYTF. Written as DNA, the CDR3 is TGCGCCAGCAGCCCGGGACAGCCTGATTTCTATGGCTACACCTTC.